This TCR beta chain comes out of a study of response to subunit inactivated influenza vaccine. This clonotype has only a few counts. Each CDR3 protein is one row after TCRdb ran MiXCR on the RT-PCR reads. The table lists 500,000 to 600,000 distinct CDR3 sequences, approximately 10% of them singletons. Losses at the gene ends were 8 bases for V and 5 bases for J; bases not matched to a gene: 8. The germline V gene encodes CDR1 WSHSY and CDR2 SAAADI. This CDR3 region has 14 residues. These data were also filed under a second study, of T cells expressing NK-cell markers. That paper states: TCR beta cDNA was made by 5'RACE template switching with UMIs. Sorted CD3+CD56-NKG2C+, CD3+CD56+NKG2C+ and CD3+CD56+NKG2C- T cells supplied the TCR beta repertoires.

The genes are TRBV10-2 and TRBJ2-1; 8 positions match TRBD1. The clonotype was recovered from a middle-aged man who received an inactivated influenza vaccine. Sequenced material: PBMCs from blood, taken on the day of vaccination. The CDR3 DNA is TGCGCCAGCCGCAGGGGACAGGCAGACAATGAGCAGTTCTTC. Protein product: CASRRGQADNEQFF.